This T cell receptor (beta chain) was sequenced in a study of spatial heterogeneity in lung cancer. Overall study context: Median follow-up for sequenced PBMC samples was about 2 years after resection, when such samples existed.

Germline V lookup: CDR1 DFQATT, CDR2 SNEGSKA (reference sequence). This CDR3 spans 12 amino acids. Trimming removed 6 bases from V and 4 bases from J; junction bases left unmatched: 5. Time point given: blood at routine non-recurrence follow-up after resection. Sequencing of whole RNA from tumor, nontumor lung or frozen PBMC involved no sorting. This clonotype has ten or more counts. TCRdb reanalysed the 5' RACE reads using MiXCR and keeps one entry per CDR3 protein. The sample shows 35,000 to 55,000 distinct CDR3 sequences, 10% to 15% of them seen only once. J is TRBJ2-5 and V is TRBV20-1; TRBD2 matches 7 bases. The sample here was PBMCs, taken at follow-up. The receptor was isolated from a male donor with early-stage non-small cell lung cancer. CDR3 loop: CSARTSRETQYF. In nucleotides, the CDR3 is TGCAGTGCCAGGACTAGTCGAGAGACCCAGTACTTC.